The next 10 T cell receptor beta chains were all read from a single sample in a study of T cells in Graves' hyperthyroidism and ophthalmopathy. Amplified regions were TCR beta CDR3 sequences from RNA transcripts. During a first-round RT-PCR of the TCR CDR3, the HTBI primer set was used. TCRdb itself ran the multiplex PCR reads through MiXCR, one entry per CDR3 protein. This repertoire shows some 380,000 distinct CDR3 sequences, around an eighth found once; its top ten account for roughly 20%. Sequenced sample: blood. The receptors come from a man younger than 45 with Graves' hyperthyroidism that later progressed to Graves' ophthalmopathy.

This clonotype has only a few counts. The chain couples TRBV4-1 to TRBJ2-3, with 7 bases identical to TRBD2. J was trimmed by 3 bases and V by 0 bases; bases with no gene match: 9. Germline values: CDR1 MGHRA, CDR2 YSYEKL. This CDR3 spans 17 amino acids. This chain's CDR3 is CASSQDRLAVDTDTQYF. The CDR3 DNA follows: TGCGCCAGCAGCCAAGATCGGCTAGCGGTGGATACAGATACGCAGTATTTT.

This clonotype appeared a few times. The chain has TRBV13 and TRBJ1-1, with D uncertain. CDR1 and CDR2 from the germline V gene are PRHDT and FYEKMQ (reference sequence). V was trimmed by 10 bases and J by 1 base, leaving 16 bases between them. There are 14 residues in the CDR3. The CDR3 nucleotides read TGTGCCATACGCGACGGCAGAGAGAACACTGAAGCTTTCTTT. Residues: CAIRDGRENTEAFF. Using reference TRBV13 and TRBJ1-1 for the parts outside the CDR3, the full variable domain is AAGVIQSPRHLIKEKRETATLKCYPIPRHDTVYWYQQGPGQDPQFLISFYEKMQSDKGSIPDRFSAQQFSDYHSELNMSSLELGDSALYFCAIRDGRENTEAFFGQGTRLTVV.

This clonotype showed up many times. This chain uses TRBV2 with TRBJ2-5, with 11 positions matching TRBD1. Germline V gives CDR1 SNHLY, CDR2 FYNNEI. V lost 5 bases and J lost 5; bases outside the gene matches: 7. The CDR3 loop spans 15 amino acids. The CDR3 coding sequence is TGTGCCAGCAGTCCCAGGACAGGGGGCGCTGAGACCCAGTACTTC. It codes for CASSPRTGGAETQYF.

The genes are TRBV7-9 and TRBJ1-5; weak D call: TRBD1 (6 bases). This CDR3 region has 14 residues. Germline V lookup: CDR1 SEHNR, CDR2 FQNEAQ (reference sequence). Trimming took off 3 bases at V and 3 bases at J, with 9 bases between the two ends. The CDR3 sequence: CASSFGDTNQPQHF. The CDR3 DNA is TGTGCCAGCAGCTTCGGGGACACCAATCAGCCCCAGCATTTT.

In its sample, this clonotype was seen a few times. The chain couples TRBV27 to TRBJ2-1; D is possibly TRBD1 or TRBD2 (5 bases each). The CDR3 has 12 residues. CDR1 MNHEY and CDR2 SMNVEV come from the germline V gene (reference sequence). V lost 2 bases and J lost 8, with 7 bases in between. CDR3 amino acids: CASSLRGYEQFF. The CDR3 nucleotides read TGTGCCAGCAGTTTACGGGGCTATGAGCAGTTCTTC.

Remarks on this clonotype: This may come from a read error, since a much larger clone is one base off. The chain recombines TRBV6-2 or TRBV6-3 with TRBJ2-7; 10 bases fit TRBD2. The ends lost 6 bases at V and 7 bases at J; junction bases unmatched: 12. The CDR3 length is 15 residues. Germline V gives CDR1 MNHEY, CDR2 SVGEGT. The CDR3 spells CASSRRRAGGVEQYF. In DNA, the CDR3 is TGTGCCAGCAGCCGGCGACGAGCGGGGGGGGTAGAGCAGTACTTC.

This clonotype came up a few times. CDR3 protein: CASSQPRGPVSYNEQFF. The DNA of the CDR3 is TGTGCCAGCAGTCAGCCGAGAGGCCCCGTCTCCTACAATGAGCAGTTCTTC. The chain joins TRBV12-3 or TRBV12-4 to TRBJ2-1, with D uncertain. The CDR3 is made up of 17 amino acids. V was clipped by 5 bases and J by 0 bases, with 17 bases between them.

The rearrangement links TRBV7-2 to TRBJ2-7; 9 nucleotides match TRBD2. Germline V gives CDR1 SGHTA, CDR2 FQGNSA. This CDR3 contains 20 residues. The ends lost 4 bases at V and 2 bases at J; junction bases unmatched: 21. The CDR3 DNA is TGTGCCAGCAGCTCTCCACTTAGTCTTCTAGCGGGGCCTATGACCTACGAGCAGTACTTC. Its translation is CASSSPLSLLAGPMTYEQYF. Supplemented by reference TRBV7-2 and TRBJ2-7, the full variable domain reads GAGVSQSPSNKVTEKGKDVELRCDPISGHTALYWYRQSLGQGLEFLIYFQGNSAPDKSGLPSDRFSAERTGGSVSTLTIQRTQQEDSAVYLCASSSPLSLLAGPMTYEQYFGPGTRLTVT.

The chain uses TRBV9 and TRBJ2-3; D possibly uses TRBD1 or TRBD2 (6 bases each). This CDR3 comprises 15 residues. Per the germline V gene, CDR1 is SGDLS and CDR2 is YYNGEE. The ends were cut back, 2 bases at V and 8 bases at J, with 18 bases in the middle. CDR3 in amino acids: CASSVGLTGGGTQYF. CDR3 in DNA: TGTGCCAGCAGCGTCGGACTTACCGGAGGGGGTACGCAGTATTTT.

The chain carries TRBV7-6 and TRBJ2-1; TRBD1 matches 10 bases. The ends lost 5 bases at V and 6 bases at J; junction bases unmatched: 10. The CDR3 length is 16 residues. CDR1 and CDR2 (germline): SGHVS, FNYEAQ. CDR3 amino acids: CASSVAGTGERNEQFF. DNA for the CDR3: TGTGCCAGCAGCGTCGCCGGGACAGGGGAACGCAATGAGCAGTTCTTC.